The entry below gives a single TCR beta chain sequence along with its context. The specificity of this receptor is unknown. No base quality information exists; no much larger clone differs at one position. The data were taken from a study of human T cells and chemical hapten exposure (dated by TCRdb to 2020 to 2022). With regard to the full study: Libraries were combined into a pool for sequencing, and differences in TCR yield between samples came mainly from small differences in library volumes within the pool. For every blood RNA sample, sequencing covered both the TCR alpha and TCR beta chains. This study followed changes in the peripheral blood TCR repertoire in vivo during primary and secondary sensitization of alopecia patients to the hapten diphenylcyclopropenone (DPC).

Total RNA was extracted from unfractionated whole blood that had been collected in Tempus Blood RNA tubes. Five or six healthy volunteers served as TCR sequencing controls and were bled at day 0, 2 weeks and 6 weeks. What the authors observed across the whole study: After repeated subsampling, changes were observed in the strength of the expansion versus patch-test correlation and in the threshold at which the correlation became significant. DPC sensitization did not change how many TCRs were above 1 in 1000 frequency, and no evidence was found of alterations in global repertoire structure.

V lost 1 base and J lost 5 bases; the stretch between them is 8 bases long. The germline V gene encodes CDR1 SGHAT and CDR2 FQNNGV. The CDR3 numbers 13 residues from cysteine through phenylalanine. Just the 39-base CDR3 DNA is kept, in frame starting at base 1. The method was 5' RACE. Instrument on record: Illumina MiSeq. Library preparation attached unique molecular identifiers to individual cDNA molecules for quantitative, reproducible TCR counting. The source study handled its data this way. A median of about 89,000 TCRs per sample was observed, with a range of roughly 20,000 to 750,000. The Decombinator software suite was used to annotate the V, J and CDR3 of the TCR reads. For the PS versus PT1 abundance plots, all samples were subsampled to the same number of TCRs (28,000). Expanded TCRs were defined as absent before sensitization and observed at least eight times at the 2-week time point. TCRdb redid the processing of the public reads, applying fastp at Q25 and MiXCR, and retained in-frame beta chains. CDR3 protein duplicates are merged, each entry listing the most common genes and DNA. For this entry, the V and J calls and clone size follow TCRdb and not the study's own pipeline. The sample has tens of thousands of distinct CDR3 sequences on record, approximately 8% of them singletons. The top ten clonotypes cover under 3% of the sample.

The receptor comes from a male donor in good health. The chain uses TRBV11-2 and TRBJ1-1; matching of 5 bases hints at TRBD1 as the D gene. The bases read TGTGCCAGCAGCTTAGCAGGGTGGACTGAAGCTTTCTTT. Its translation is CASSLAGWTEAFF.